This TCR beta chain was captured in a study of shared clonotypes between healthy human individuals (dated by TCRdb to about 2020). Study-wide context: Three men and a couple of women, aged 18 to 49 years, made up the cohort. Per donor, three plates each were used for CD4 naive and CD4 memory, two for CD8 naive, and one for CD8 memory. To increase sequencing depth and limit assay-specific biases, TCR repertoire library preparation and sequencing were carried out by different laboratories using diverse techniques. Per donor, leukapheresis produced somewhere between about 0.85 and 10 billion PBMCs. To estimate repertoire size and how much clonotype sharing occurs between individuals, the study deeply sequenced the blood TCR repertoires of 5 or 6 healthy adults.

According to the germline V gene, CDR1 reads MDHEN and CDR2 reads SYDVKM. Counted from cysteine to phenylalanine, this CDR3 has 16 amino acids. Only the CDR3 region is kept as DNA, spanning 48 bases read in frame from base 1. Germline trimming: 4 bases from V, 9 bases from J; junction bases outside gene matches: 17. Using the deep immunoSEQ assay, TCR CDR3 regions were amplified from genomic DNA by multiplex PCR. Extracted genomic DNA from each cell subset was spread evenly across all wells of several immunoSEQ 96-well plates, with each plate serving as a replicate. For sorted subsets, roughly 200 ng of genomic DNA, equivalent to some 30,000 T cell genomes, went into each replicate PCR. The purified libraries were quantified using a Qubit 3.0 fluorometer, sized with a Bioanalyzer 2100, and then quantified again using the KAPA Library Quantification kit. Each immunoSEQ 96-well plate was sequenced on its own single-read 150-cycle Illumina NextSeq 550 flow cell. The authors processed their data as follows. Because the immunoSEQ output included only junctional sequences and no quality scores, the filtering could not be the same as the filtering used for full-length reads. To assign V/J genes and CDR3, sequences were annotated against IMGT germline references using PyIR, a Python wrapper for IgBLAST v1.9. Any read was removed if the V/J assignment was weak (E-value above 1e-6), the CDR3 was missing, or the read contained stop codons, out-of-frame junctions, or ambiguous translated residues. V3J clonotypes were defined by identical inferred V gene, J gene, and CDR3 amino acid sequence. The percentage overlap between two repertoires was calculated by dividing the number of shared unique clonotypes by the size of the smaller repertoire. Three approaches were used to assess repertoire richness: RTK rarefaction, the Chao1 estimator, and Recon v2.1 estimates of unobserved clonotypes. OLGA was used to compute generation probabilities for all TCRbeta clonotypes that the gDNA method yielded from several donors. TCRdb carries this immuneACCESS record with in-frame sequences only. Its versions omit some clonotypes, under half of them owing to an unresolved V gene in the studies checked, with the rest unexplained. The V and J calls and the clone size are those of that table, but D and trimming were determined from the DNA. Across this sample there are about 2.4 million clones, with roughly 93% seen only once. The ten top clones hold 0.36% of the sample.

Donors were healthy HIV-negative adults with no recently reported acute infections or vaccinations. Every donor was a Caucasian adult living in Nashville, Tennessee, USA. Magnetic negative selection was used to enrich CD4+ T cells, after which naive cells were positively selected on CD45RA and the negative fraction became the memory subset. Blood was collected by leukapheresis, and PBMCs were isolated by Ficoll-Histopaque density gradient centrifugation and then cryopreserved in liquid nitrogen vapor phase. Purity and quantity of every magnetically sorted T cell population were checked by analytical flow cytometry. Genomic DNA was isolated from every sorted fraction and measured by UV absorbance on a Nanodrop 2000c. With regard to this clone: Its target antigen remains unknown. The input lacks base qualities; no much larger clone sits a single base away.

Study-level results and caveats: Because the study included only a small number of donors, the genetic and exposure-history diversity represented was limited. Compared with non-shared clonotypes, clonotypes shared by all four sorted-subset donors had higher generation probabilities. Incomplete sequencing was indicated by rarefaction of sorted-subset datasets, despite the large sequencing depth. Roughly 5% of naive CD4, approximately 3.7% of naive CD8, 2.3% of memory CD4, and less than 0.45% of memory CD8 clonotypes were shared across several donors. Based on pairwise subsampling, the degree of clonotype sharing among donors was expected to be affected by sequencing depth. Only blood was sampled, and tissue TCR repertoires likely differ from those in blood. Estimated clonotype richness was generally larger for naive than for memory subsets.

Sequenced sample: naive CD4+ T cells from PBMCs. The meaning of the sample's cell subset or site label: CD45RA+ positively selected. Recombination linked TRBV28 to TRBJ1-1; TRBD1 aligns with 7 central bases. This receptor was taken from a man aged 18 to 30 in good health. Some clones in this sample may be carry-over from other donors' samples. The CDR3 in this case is CASSSYGPRDSGKAFF. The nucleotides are TGTGCCAGCAGTTCTTATGGGCCCCGGGACAGCGGAAAAGCTTTCTTT.